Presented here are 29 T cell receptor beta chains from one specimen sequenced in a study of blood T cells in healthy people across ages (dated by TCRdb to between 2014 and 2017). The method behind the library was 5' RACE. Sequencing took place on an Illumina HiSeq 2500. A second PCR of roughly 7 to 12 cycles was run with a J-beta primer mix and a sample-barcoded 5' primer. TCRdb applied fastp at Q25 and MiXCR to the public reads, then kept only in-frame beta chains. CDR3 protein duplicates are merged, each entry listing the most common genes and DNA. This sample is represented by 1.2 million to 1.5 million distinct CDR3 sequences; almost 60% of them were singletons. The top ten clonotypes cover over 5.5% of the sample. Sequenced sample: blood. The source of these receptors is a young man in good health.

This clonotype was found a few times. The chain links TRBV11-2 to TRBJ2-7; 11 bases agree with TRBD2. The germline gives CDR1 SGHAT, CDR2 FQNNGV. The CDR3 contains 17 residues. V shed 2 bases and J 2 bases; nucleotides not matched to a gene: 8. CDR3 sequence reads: CASSLSPGLAETYEQYF. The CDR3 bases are TGTGCCAGCAGCTTAAGCCCGGGACTAGCGGAGACCTACGAGCAGTACTTC.

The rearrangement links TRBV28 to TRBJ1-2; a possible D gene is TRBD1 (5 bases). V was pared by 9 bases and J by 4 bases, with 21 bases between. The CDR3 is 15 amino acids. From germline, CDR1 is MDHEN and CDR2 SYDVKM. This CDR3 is CASLPATGTVYGYTF. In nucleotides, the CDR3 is TGTGCCAGTCTCCCTGCGACCGGGACGGTCTATGGCTACACCTTC.

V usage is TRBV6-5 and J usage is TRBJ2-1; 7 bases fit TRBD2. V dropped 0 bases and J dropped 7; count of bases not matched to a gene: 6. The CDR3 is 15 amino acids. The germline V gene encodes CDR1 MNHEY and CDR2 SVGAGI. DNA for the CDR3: TGTGCCAGCAGTTACTCGGTCTTCGGGAGGAATGAGCAGTTCTTC. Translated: CASSYSVFGRNEQFF.

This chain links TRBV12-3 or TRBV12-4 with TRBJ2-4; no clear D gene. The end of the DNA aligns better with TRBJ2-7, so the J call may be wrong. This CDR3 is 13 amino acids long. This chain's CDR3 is CASSVLAYDEQYF. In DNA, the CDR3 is TGTGCCAGCAGTGTTTTAGCCTACGACGAGCAGTACTTC.

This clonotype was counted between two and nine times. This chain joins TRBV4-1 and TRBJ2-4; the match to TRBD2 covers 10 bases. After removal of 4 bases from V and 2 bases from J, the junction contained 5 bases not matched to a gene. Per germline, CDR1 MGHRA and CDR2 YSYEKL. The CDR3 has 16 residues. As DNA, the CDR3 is TGCGCCAGCAGCCCGCTAGCGGGGGACACCAAAAACATTCAGTACTTC. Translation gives CASSPLAGDTKNIQYF.

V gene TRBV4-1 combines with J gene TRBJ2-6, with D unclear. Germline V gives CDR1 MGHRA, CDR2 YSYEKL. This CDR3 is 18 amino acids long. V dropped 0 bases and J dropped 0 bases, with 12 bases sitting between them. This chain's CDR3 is CASSQDQKMSSGANVLTF. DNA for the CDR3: TGCGCCAGCAGCCAAGATCAAAAGATGAGCTCTGGGGCCAACGTCCTGACTTTC.

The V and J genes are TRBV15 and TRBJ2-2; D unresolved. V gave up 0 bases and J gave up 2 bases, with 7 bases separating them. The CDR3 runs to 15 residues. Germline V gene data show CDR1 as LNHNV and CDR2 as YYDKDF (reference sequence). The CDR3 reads CATSRDWRNTGELFF. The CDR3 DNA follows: TGTGCCACCAGCAGAGATTGGAGAAACACCGGGGAGCTGTTTTTT.

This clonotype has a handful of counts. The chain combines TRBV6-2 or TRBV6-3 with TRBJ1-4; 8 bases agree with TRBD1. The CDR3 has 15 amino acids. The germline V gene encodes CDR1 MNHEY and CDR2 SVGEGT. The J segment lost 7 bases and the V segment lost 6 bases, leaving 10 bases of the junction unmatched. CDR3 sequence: CASSPGGQGGEKLFF. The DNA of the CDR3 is TGTGCCAGCAGCCCGGGAGGACAGGGAGGTGAAAAACTGTTTTTT.

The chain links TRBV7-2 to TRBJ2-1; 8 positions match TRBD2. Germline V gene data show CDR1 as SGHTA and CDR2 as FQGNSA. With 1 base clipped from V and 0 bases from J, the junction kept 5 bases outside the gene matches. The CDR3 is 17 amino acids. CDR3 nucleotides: TGTGCCAGCAGCTTAGGCGGACTAGCCGACTCCTACAATGAGCAGTTCTTC. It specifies CASSLGGLADSYNEQFF.

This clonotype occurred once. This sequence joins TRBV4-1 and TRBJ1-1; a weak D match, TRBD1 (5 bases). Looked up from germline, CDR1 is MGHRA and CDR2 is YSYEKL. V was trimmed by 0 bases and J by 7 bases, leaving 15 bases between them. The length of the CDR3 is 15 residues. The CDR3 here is CASSQDVGVDGEAFF. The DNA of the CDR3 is TGCGCCAGCAGCCAAGATGTAGGGGTCGACGGTGAAGCTTTCTTT.

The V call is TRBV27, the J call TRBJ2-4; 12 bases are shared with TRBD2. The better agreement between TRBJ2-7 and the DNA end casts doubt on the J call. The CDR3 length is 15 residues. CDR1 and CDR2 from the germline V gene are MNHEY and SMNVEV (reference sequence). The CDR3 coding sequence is TGTGCCAGCAGCCACACTAGCGGGAGGTCGTACGAGCAGTACTTC. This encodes CASSHTSGRSYEQYF.

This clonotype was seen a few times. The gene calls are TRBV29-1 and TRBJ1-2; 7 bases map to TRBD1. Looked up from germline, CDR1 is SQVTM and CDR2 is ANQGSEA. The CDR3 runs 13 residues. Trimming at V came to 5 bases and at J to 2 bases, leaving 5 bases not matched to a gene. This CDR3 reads CSVTGQWNYGYTF. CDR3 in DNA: TGCAGCGTTACGGGACAGTGGAACTATGGCTACACCTTC. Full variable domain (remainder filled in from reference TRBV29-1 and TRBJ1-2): SAVISQKPSRDICQRGTSLTIQCQVDSQVTMMFWYRQQPGQSLTLIATANQGSEATYESGFVIDKFPISRPNLTFSTLTVSNMSPEDSSIYLCSVTGQWNYGYTFGSGTRLTVV.

Here the CDR3 DNA reads TGTGCCAGCGACGCCGCTAGGGGAATTTCTGGGGAGCTGTTTTTT. This codes for CASDAARGISGELFF. The V gene is TRBV12-3 or TRBV12-4, the J gene TRBJ2-2; a possible D gene is TRBD1 (5 bases). The CDR3 is made up of 15 amino acids. V was pared by 8 bases and J by 8 bases, with 21 bases between.

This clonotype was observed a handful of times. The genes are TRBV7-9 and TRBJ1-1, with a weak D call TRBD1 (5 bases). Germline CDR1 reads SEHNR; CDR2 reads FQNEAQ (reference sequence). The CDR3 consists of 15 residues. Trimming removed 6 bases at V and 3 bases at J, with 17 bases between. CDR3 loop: CASSSYRDGYTEAFF. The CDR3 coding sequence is TGTGCCAGCAGTTCATACCGGGACGGTTACACTGAAGCTTTCTTT.

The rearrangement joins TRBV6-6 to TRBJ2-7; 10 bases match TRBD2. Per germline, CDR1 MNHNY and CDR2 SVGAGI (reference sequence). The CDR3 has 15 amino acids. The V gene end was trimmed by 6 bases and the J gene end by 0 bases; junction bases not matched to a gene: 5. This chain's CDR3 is CASSPPSGSSYEQYF. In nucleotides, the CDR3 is TGTGCCAGCAGCCCCCCTAGCGGGAGCTCCTACGAGCAGTACTTC.

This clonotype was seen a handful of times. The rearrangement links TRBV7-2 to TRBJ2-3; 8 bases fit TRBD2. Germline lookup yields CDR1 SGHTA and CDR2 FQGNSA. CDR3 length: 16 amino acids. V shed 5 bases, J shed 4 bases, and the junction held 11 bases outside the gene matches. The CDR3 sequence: CASSQLGGGFSDTQYF. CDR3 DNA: TGTGCCAGCAGCCAACTTGGCGGGGGGTTCTCAGATACGCAGTATTTT.

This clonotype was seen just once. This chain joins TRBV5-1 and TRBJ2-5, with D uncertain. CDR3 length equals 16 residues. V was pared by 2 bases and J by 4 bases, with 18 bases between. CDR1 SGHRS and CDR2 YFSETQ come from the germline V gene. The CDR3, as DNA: TGCGCCAGCAGCTTTTATAGGCCAGAGGTAGGAGAGACCCAGTACTTC. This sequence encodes CASSFYRPEVGETQYF.

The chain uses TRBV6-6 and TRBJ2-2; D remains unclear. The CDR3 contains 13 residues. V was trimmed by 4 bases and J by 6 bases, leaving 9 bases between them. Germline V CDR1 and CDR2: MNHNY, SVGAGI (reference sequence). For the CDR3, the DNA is TGTGCCAGCAGTTTTCCTGAGGCCGGGGAGCTGTTTTTT. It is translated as CASSFPEAGELFF.

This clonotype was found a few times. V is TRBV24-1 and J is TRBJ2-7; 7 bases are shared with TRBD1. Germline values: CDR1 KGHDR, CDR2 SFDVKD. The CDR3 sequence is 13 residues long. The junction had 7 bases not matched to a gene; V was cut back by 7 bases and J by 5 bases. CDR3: CATRDRAFDEQYF. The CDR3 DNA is TGTGCCACCAGAGACAGGGCCTTCGACGAGCAGTACTTC.

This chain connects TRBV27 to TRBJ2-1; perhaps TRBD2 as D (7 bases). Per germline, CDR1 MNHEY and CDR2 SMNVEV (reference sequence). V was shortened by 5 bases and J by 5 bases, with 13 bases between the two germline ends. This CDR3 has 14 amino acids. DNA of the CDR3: TGTGCCAGCAGTATCGGGGGGCGTGACAATGAGCAGTTCTTC. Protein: CASSIGGRDNEQFF.

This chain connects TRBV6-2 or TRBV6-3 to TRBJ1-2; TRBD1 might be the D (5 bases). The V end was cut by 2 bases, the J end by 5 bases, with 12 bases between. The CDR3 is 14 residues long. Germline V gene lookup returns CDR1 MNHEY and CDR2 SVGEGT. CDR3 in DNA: TGTGCCAGCAGTTACGCCAGGGCGAGGTATGGCTACACCTTC. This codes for CASSYARARYGYTF.

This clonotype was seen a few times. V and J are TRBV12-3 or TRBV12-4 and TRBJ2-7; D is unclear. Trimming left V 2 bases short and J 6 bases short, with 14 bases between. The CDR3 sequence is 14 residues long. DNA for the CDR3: TGTGCCAGCAGTTTACAACTGCGCTACGCCGAGCAGTACTTC. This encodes CASSLQLRYAEQYF.

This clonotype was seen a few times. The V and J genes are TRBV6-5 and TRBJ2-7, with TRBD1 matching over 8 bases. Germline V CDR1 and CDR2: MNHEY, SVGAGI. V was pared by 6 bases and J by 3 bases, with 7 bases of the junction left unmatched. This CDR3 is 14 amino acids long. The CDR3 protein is CASRSTGGRYEQYF. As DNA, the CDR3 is TGTGCCAGCAGGTCCACAGGGGGACGCTACGAGCAGTACTTC.

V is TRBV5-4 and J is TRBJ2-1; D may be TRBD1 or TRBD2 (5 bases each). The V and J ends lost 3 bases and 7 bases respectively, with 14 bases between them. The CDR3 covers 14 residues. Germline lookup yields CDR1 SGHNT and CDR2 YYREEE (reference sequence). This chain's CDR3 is CASSSFWGPNEQFF. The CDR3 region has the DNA TGTGCCAGCAGCTCTTTTTGGGGACCGAATGAGCAGTTCTTC.

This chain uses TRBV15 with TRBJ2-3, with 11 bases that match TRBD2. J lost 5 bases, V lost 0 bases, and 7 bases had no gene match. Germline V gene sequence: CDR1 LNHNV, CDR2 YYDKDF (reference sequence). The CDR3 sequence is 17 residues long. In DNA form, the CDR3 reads TGTGCCACCAGCAGAGATTATAGCGGGAGGGGCGTAGATACGCAGTATTTT. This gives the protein CATSRDYSGRGVDTQYF.

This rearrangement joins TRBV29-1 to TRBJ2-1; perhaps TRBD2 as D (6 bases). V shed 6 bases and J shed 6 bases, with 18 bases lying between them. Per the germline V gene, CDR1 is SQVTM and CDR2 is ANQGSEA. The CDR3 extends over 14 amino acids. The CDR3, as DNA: TGCAGCGTGTCTGCAGCGGAGGGCTTCAATGAGCAGTTCTTC. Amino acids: CSVSAAEGFNEQFF.

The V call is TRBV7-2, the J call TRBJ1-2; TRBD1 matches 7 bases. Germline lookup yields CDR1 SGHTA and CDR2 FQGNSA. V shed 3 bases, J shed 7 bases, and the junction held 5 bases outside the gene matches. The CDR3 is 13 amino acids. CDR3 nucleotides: TGTGCCAGCAGCTTTCGACAGGGTCGTGGCTACACCTTC. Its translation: CASSFRQGRGYTF.

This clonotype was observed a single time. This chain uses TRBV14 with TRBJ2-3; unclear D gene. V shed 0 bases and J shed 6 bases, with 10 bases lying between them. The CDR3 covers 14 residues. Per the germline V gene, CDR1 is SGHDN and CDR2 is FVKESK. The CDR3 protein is CASSQEPFPDTQYF. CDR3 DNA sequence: TGTGCCAGCAGCCAAGAACCCTTCCCCGATACGCAGTATTTT.

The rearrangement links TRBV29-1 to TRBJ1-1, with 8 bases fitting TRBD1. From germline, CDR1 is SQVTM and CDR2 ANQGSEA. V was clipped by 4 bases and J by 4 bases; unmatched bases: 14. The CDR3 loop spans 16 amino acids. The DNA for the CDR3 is TGCAGCGTTGTAGGGACAGGTCAAGCGAGGGGCACTGAAGCTTTCTTT. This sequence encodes CSVVGTGQARGTEAFF.